The 8 T cell receptor beta chains presented below share a single source sample, sequenced in a study of molecular identifiers for immune sequencing clone quantification (dated by TCRdb to 2016 to 2019). The library was produced with PCR. TCRdb names Illumina HiSeq 4000 as the instrument used. TCRdb took the public reads, trimmed them with fastp at Q25, ran MiXCR for clone calling and kept in-frame beta chains. Rows are unified per CDR3 protein, each entry keeping the most common DNA and genes. The sample contains approximately 54,000 distinct CDR3 sequences, about 23% of them found a single time. Together, the top ten hold 1.9% of the sample. The material sequenced was naive CD8+ T cells from blood, with Jurkat cell RNA spiked in. The sample's cell subset or site label, decoded: FACS-sorted CD8+CD4-CCR7+CD45RA+ naive T cells. These receptors all stem from a human donor in good health. Some libraries in this study had Jurkat cell RNA spiked in.

This clonotype was picked up many times. The chain uses TRBV6-6 and TRBJ2-3; D is unclear. This CDR3 region has 11 residues. The germline V gene has CDR1 MNHNY and CDR2 SVGAGI (reference sequence). V dropped 2 bases and J dropped 5 bases, with 2 bases sitting between them. CDR3: CASSYGDTQYF. The CDR3 DNA reads TGTGCCAGCAGTTACGGAGATACGCAGTATTTT.

This clonotype has a count of ten or more. The rearrangement links TRBV29-1 to TRBJ1-4; D not resolved. The CDR3 has 11 residues. Germline V gives CDR1 SQVTM, CDR2 ANQGSEA. V gave up 0 bases and J gave up 11 bases, with 7 bases separating them. CDR3 amino acids: CSVEEVGKLFF. The CDR3 region has the DNA TGCAGCGTTGAAGAGGTTGGGAAACTGTTTTTT.

Ten or more counts support this clonotype. V usage is TRBV3-1 and J usage is TRBJ2-2; D is undetermined. V was trimmed by 4 bases and J by 1 base, leaving 4 bases between them. Germline CDR1 LGHDT, CDR2 YNNKEL (reference sequence). CDR3 length equals 13 residues. The DNA of the CDR3 is TGTGCCAGCAGCCCCGAGAACACCGGGGAGCTGTTTTTT. Protein sequence: CASSPENTGELFF.

A note on this clonotype: A read error may explain this, as a much larger clone is one base away. V and J are TRBV27 and TRBJ1-1, with D possibly TRBD1 on 5 matching bases. Trimming removed 4 bases at V and 4 bases at J, with 10 bases between. CDR1 MNHEY and CDR2 SMNVEV come from the germline V gene (reference sequence). This CDR3 contains 13 residues. The CDR3 nucleotides read TGTGCCAGCAGTTATGGGGGACTCACTGAAGCTTTCTTT. It is translated as CASSYGGLTEAFF.

Ten or more counts support this clonotype. The rearrangement links TRBV27 to TRBJ1-1; D is ambiguous. V dropped 2 bases and J dropped 12 bases, with 13 bases sitting between them. Germline V gives CDR1 MNHEY, CDR2 SMNVEV (reference sequence). CDR3 length: 12 residues. CDR3 protein: CASSLTVSFTFF. In nucleotides, the CDR3 is TGTGCCAGCAGTTTAACCGTCTCGTTTACTTTCTTT.

This clonotype was detected only a few times. A much bigger clone sits one base away, suggesting this may be a read error. The rearrangement joins TRBV6-2 or TRBV6-3 to TRBJ2-4; 8 nucleotides match TRBD1. CDR1 and CDR2 (germline): MNHEY, SVGEGT. This CDR3 spans 15 amino acids. CDR3 amino acids: CAGSFTGGYRDIQYF. Written as DNA, the CDR3 is TGTGCCGGCAGCTTTACAGGGGGTTACCGAGACATTCAGTACTTC.

The sample holds many counts of this clonotype. The genes are TRBV10-2 and TRBJ2-7, with D unclear. Trimming took 6 bases from V and 6 from J, leaving 18 bases between them. This CDR3 spans 14 amino acids. Germline V gene data show CDR1 as WSHSY and CDR2 as SAAADI. CDR3 in amino acids: CASSLTGLPGEQYF. The CDR3 DNA is TGCGCCAGCAGCCTCACCGGCCTACCGGGCGAGCAGTACTTC.

This chain uses TRBV12-3 or TRBV12-4 with TRBJ2-3; D is unresolved. Trimming took off 3 bases at V and 6 bases at J, with 13 bases between the two ends. This CDR3 is 14 amino acids long. CDR3 in amino acids: CASSLVPPTDTQYF. Written as DNA, the CDR3 is TGTGCCAGCAGTTTGGTCCCCCCTACCGATACGCAGTATTTT.